This T cell receptor (beta chain) comes out of a study of blood T cells in healthy people across ages. Turning to this clonotype: Its target is unknown.

Combining a sample-barcoded 5' primer with a J-beta primer mix, a second PCR ran for roughly 6 to 12 cycles. TCRdb re-called the 5' RACE reads through MiXCR, storing one row per CDR3 protein. Of over a million distinct CDR3 sequences listed, over 35% are singletons. Study results and caveats: Researchers said unsorted PBMCs prevented a conclusive naive versus antigen-experienced comparison.

Trimming shortened V by 0 bases and J by 3 bases, and 11 bases separated the two germline ends. The CDR3 totals 14 residues. Germline assignment: CDR1 DFQATT and CDR2 SNEGSKA (reference sequence). This receptor was taken from a woman in her sixties in good health. V usage is TRBV20-1 and J usage is TRBJ1-1; D call uncertain. Specimen: blood. For the CDR3, the DNA is TGCAGTGCTAGAGACGATGGTGGGGACACTGAAGCTTTCTTT. Its translation is CSARDDGGDTEAFF.